This entry features one T cell receptor (beta chain) sequence. Its antigen is currently unknown. CDR3 length: 15 amino acids. CDR1 is SGHRS and CDR2 is YFSETQ in the germline V gene. Trimming left V 0 bases short and J 7 bases short, with 11 bases between. TCRdb's copy holds only in-frame clones and misses some; the assay was immunoSEQ multiplex PCR. Of more than 85,000 clones detected, around three quarters appear once; the ten largest clones hold roughly a sixth. This record belongs to a study of Ad26.COV2.S vaccination and SARS-CoV-2 variants. General study results and limits: After vaccination, substantial breadth of spike-specific CD8+ and CD4+ responses was reported. TCR breadth and depth analyses may have underestimated total T cell responses.

Specimen: peripheral blood, collected after recovery from COVID-19. This receptor was identified in a human donor who had recovered from COVID-19. V and J are TRBV5-1 and TRBJ1-6; no firm D call. CDR3 sequence reads: CASSLALRGNSPLHF. The DNA of the CDR3 is TGCGCCAGCAGCTTGGCCTTACGGGGAAATTCACCCCTCCACTTT.